This T cell receptor (beta chain) emerged from a study of T cell changes during pregnancy in multiple sclerosis. The germline CDR1 and CDR2 sequences are SGHAT and FQNNGV. CDR3 length: 15 amino acids. Trimming removed 1 base from V and 8 bases from J; junction bases left unmatched: 5. Sequencing was performed with immunoSEQ multiplex PCR; in TCRdb, only in-frame clones are kept and a portion is missing. The sample yields about 57,000 clones, 93% seen once. The sample consisted of peripheral blood, taken after pregnancy. This clonotype originated in a female donor with multiple sclerosis, enrolled in a pregnancy study. The chain recombines TRBV11-2 with TRBJ2-1; 10 nucleotides line up with TRBD2. The CDR3 DNA reads as TGTGCCAGCAGCTTAGTAGCGGGAGGAGTACATGAGCAGTTCTTC. It translates to CASSLVAGGVHEQFF.